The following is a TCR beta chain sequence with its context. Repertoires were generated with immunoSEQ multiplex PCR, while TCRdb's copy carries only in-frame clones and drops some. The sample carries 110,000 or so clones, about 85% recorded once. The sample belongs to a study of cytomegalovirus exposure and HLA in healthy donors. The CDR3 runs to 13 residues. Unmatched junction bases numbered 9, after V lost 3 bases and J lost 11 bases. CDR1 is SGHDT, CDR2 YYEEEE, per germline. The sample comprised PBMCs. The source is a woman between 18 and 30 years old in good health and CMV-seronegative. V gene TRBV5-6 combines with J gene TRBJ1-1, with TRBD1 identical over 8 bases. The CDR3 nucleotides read TGTGCCAGCAGCTGGGGGCAGGGGGCAGGTGCTTTCTTT. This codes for CASSWGQGAGAFF.